These T cell receptor beta chains were read from a single sample in a study of OX40 agonist ivuxolimab in advanced cancers. Sequencing was performed with immunoSEQ multiplex PCR; in TCRdb, only in-frame clones are kept and a portion is missing. The sample carries 75,000 to 95,000 clones, roughly 90% recorded once. The sequenced sample was CD4+ or CD8+ T cells sorted from blood, obtained in a trial of the OX40 agonist ivuxolimab. These receptors originate from an adult with an advanced solid tumor such as melanoma, head and neck, liver or kidney cancer. The CDR3 runs from the conserved cysteine through the conserved F or W. The D gene is left open where the match is weak. The size of a clone is reported for some rows only, either as once, few or many, or as a class for expanded clones.

TRBD1 | TRBJ2-3 | once | TRBV6-4 | TGTGCCAGCAGCTCGACAGGGACCACAGATACGCAGTATTTT | CASSSTGTTDTQYF
NA | TRBJ2-1 | NA | TRBV20-1 | TGCAGTGCTAGATGGGGCGATGAGCAGTTCTTC | CSARWGDEQFF
TRBD1 | TRBJ1-2 | few | TRBV28 | TGTGCCAGCAGTTATGGGACAGGGGGTTATGGCTACACCTTC | CASSYGTGGYGYTF
NA | TRBJ2-7 | NA | TRBV18 | TGTGCCAGCTCACGGGACAAATCCTACGAGCAGTACTTC | CASSRDKSYEQYF
NA | TRBJ2-3 | NA | TRBV4-1 | TGCGCCAGCAGCCAGACAGTTCCAGATACGCAGTATTTT | CASSQTVPDTQYF
NA | TRBJ2-2 | NA | TRBV19 | TGTGCCAGTAGTATCCGGGGAACCGGGGAGCTGTTTTTT | CASSIRGTGELFF
TRBD1 | TRBJ1-4 | once | TRBV27 | TGTGCCAGCAAAAAACAGGGGAGGGCGGAAAAACTGTTTTTT | CASKKQGRAEKLFF
TRBD1 | TRBJ1-2 | NA | TRBV19 | TGTGCCAGTAGCAAGGGACAGGGGGTTGGCTATGGCTACACCTTC | CASSKGQGVGYGYTF
NA | TRBJ2-4 | NA | TRBV4-2 | TGTGCCAGCAGCCAAGATAGGGAAATTCAGTACTTC | CASSQDREIQYF
TRBD1 | TRBJ1-1 | NA | TRBV28 | TGTGCCAGCAGTTCGACAGGGAGCACTGAAGCTTTCTTT | CASSSTGSTEAFF
NA | TRBJ2-3 | NA | TRBV7-2 | TGTGCCAGCAGTTTTCCTAGCACAGATACGCAGTATTTT | CASSFPSTDTQYF
NA | TRBJ2-3 | NA | TRBV9 | TGTGCCAGCAGCGTAGAGGTGGTAGATACGCAGTATTTT | CASSVEVVDTQYF
NA | TRBJ1-2 | NA | TRBV6-5 | TGTGCCGCCCGCTCCGAAGTCTATGGCTACACCTTC | CAARSEVYGYTF
TRBD1 | TRBJ2-5 | NA | TRBV27 | TGTGCCAGCAGAGGGGACCACGGGACAGGCGAGACCCAGTACTTC | CASRGDHGTGETQYF
NA | TRBJ1-2 | NA | TRBV18 | TGTGCCAGCTCGCCTCGGACGGACCCTGGGTATGGCTACACCTTC | CASSPRTDPGYGYTF
TRBD2 | TRBJ2-7 | NA | TRBV5-1 | TGCGCCAGCAGCGAGACTAGCGGGACTTACGAGCAGTACTTC | CASSETSGTYEQYF
NA | TRBJ2-6 | NA | TRBV18 | TGTGCCAGCTCCGGCGTAGGGTTTGGGGCCAACGTCCTGACTTTC | CASSGVGFGANVLTF
TRBD2 | TRBJ2-2 | NA | TRBV19 | TGTGCCAGTAGCGCCCGGACTAGCGGGAGCGGGGGCGGGGAGCTGTTTTTT | CASSARTSGSGGGELFF
TRBD2 | TRBJ2-2 | NA | TRBV9 | TGTGCCAGCAGCTCAGGACTAGCGGGGAGCACCGGGGAGCTGTTTTTT | CASSSGLAGSTGELFF
NA | TRBJ2-3 | once | TRBV4-1 | TGCGCCAGCAGCACCGGGGGGCATGGCACAGATACGCAGTATTTT | CASSTGGHGTDTQYF